This entry describes one T cell receptor (beta chain). Germline assignment: CDR1 SGHAT and CDR2 FQNNGV. The length of the CDR3 is 11 residues. V dropped 2 bases and J dropped 6 bases, with 5 bases sitting between them. This specimen belongs to a study of cytomegalovirus exposure and HLA in healthy donors. The PCR contained 60 Vbeta and 13 Jbeta primers. Assay used: immunoSEQ multiplex PCR; TCRdb lists only in-frame clones, some missing. Its clone listing holds about 34,000 clones. This cohort consisted of healthy bone marrow donors. The clonotype was recovered from a woman aged 35 to 49 in good health and CMV-seropositive. The material sequenced was PBMCs. The chain carries TRBV11-2 and TRBJ2-7; D unclear. The CDR3 is CASSLISEQYF. Written as DNA, the CDR3 is TGTGCCAGCAGCTTAATCTCCGAGCAGTACTTC.